These 2 T cell receptor beta chains came from one sample sequenced in a study of sequential checkpoint blockade in melanoma. The table came from immunoSEQ multiplex PCR; TCRdb's copy has only in-frame clones and leaves some out. Found here are about 20,000 clones, 75% to 85% of them singletons; the top ten hold about 40%. Treatment: randomized to nivolumab then ipilimumab (arm A) or the reverse (arm B). The sequences come from CD8+ T cells sorted from blood (inferred from file names), collected from a patient given nivolumab and ipilimumab in sequence. The receptors stem from a human donor with melanoma.

The gene calls are TRBV7-2 and TRBJ1-3; tentatively, D is TRBD1 (6 bases). The CDR3 sequence is 15 residues long. Germline V gene sequence: CDR1 SGHTA, CDR2 FQGNSA. V was trimmed by 5 bases and J by 4 bases, leaving 15 bases between them. CDR3 DNA: TGTGCCAGCAGCCCAGCCGGGACACAAGGAAACACCATATATTTT. Translated, it gives CASSPAGTQGNTIYF. Full variable domain (missing parts from reference TRBV7-2 and TRBJ1-3): GAGVSQSPSNKVTEKGKDVELRCDPISGHTALYWYRQSLGQGLEFLIYFQGNSAPDKSGLPSDRFSAERTGGSVSTLTIQRTQQEDSAVYLCASSPAGTQGNTIYFGEGSWLTVV.

The rearrangement links TRBV5-6 to TRBJ1-2; D is unresolved. The CDR3 consists of 14 residues. Between the trimmed V and J ends, which lost 0 bases and 0 bases, there was a span of 6 bases. CDR1 is SGHDT and CDR2 is YYEEEE in the germline V gene. CDR3 loop: CASSLDSTNYGYTF. The DNA for the CDR3 is TGTGCCAGCAGCTTGGACAGCACTAACTATGGCTACACCTTC.